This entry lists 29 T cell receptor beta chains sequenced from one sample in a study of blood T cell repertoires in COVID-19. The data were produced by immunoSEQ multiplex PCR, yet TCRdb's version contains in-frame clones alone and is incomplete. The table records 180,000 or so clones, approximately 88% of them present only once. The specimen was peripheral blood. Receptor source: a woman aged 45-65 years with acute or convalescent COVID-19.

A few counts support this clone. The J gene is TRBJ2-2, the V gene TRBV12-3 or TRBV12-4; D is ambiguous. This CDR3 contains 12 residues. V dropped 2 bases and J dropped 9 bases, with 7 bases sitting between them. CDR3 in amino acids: CASSLSYRELFF. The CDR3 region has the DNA TGTGCCAGCAGTTTAAGCTATCGGGAGCTGTTTTTT.

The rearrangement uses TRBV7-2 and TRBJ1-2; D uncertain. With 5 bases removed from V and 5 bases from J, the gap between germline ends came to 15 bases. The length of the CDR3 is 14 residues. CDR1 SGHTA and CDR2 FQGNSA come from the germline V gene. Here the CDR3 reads CASSLPGIAYGYTF. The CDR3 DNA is TGTGCCAGCAGCCTACCGGGTATCGCGTATGGCTACACCTTC.

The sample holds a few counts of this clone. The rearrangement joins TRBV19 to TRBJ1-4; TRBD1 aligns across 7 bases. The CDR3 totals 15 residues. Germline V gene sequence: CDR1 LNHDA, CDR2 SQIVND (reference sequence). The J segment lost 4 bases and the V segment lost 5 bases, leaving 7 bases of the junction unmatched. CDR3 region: CASSWTGTVNEKLFF. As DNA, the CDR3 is TGTGCCAGTAGTTGGACCGGGACAGTTAATGAAAAACTGTTTTTT.

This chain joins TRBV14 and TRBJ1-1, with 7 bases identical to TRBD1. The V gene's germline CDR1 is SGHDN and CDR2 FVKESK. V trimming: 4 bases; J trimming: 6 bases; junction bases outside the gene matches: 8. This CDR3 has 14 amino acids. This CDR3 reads CASSRGTANSEAFF. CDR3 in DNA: TGTGCCAGCAGCCGAGGGACAGCCAATTCTGAAGCTTTCTTT.

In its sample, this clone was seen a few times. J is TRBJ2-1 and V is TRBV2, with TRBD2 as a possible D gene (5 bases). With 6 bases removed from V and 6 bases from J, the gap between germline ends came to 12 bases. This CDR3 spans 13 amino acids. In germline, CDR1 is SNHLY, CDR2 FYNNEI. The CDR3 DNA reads TGTGCCAGCAGGGACTCTAGGGTCAATGAGCAGTTCTTC. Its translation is CASRDSRVNEQFF.

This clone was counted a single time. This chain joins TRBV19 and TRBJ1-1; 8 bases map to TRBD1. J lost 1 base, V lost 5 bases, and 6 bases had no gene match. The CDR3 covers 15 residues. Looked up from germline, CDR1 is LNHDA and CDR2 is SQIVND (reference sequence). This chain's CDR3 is CASSSRTGTNTEAFF. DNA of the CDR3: TGTGCCAGTAGTTCGAGGACAGGGACGAACACTGAAGCTTTCTTT.

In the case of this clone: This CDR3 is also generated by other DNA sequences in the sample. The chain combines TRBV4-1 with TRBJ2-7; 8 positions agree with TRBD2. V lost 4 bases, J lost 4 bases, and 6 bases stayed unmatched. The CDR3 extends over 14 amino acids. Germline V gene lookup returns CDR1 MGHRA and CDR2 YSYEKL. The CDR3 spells CASSRTGLGYEQYF. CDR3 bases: TGCGCCAGCAGCCGGACGGGACTAGGTTACGAGCAGTACTTC.

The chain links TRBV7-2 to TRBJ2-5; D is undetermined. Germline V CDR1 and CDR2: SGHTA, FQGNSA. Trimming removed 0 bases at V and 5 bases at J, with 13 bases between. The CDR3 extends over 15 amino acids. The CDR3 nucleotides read TGTGCCAGCAGCTTAGCGGCCTCAGGTGGGGAGACCCAGTACTTC. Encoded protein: CASSLAASGGETQYF.

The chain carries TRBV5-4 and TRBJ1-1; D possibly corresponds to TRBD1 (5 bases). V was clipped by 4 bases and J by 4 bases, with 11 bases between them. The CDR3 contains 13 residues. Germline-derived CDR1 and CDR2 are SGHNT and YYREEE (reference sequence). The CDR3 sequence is CASSRGGSTEAFF. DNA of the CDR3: TGTGCCAGCAGCCGGGGGGGGTCCACTGAAGCTTTCTTT.

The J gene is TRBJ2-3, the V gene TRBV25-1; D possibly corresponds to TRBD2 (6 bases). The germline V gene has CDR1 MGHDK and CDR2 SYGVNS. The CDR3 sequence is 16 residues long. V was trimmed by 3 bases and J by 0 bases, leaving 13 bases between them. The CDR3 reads CASSEGSGLSTDTQYF. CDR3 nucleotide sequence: TGTGCCAGCAGTGAGGGTTCGGGACTCAGCACAGATACGCAGTATTTT.

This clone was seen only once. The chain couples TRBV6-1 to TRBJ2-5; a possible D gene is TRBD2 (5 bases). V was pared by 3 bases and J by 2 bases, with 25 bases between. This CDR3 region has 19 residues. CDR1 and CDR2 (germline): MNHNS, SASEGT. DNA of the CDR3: TGTGCCAGCAGTGAGTTTATGTCCTCGGGGATTGAGGGTCAAGAGACCCAGTACTTC. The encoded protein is CASSEFMSSGIEGQETQYF.

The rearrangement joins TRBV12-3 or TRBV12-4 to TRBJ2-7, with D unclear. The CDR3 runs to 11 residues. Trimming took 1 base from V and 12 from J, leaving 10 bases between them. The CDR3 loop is CASSLVLDLYF. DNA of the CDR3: TGTGCCAGCAGTTTAGTCTTAGACTTGTACTTC.

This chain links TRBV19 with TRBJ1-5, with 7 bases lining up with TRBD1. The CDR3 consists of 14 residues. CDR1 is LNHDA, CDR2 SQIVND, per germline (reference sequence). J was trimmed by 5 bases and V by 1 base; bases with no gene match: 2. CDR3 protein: CASSIGGQYQPQHF. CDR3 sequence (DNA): TGTGCCAGTAGTATAGGGGGACAGTATCAGCCCCAGCATTTT.

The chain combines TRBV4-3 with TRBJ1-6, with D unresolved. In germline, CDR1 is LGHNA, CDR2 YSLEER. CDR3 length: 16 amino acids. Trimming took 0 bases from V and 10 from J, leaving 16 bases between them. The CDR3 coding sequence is TGCGCCAGCAGCCAAGATCCAGACGGGCGAGGGTCACCCCTCCACTTT. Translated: CASSQDPDGRGSPLHF.

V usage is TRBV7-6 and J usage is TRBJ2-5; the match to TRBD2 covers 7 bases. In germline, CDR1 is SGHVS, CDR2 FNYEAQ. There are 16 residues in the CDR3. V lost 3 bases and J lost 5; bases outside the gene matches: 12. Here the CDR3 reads CASSFSSGGRLETQYF. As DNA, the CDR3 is TGTGCCAGCAGCTTCAGTTCGGGGGGTCGTCTGGAGACCCAGTACTTC. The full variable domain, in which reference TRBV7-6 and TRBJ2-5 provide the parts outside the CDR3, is GAGVSQSPRYKVTKRGQDVALRCDPISGHVSLYWYRQALGQGPEFLTYFNYEAQQDKSGLPNDRFSAERPEGSISTLTIQRTEQRDSAMYRCASSFSSGGRLETQYFGPGTRLLVL.

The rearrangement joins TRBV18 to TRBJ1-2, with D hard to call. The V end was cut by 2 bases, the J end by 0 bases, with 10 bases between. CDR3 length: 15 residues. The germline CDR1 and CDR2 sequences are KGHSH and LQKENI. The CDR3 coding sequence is TGTGCCAGCTCACCATTGGGCCTCGCTAACTATGGCTACACCTTC. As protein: CASSPLGLANYGYTF.

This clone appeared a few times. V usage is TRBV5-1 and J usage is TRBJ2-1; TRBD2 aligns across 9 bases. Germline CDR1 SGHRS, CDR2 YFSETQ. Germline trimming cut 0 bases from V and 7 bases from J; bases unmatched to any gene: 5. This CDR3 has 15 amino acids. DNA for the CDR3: TGCGCCAGCAGCTTGGCTAGCGGGAACAATAATGAGCAGTTCTTC. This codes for CASSLASGNNNEQFF.

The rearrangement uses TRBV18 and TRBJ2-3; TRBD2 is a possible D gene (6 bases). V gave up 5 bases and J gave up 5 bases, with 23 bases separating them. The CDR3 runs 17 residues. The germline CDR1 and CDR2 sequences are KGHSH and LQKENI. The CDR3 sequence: CASSSQPGLPQVDTQYF. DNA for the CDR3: TGTGCCAGCTCATCCCAACCGGGACTTCCTCAAGTAGATACGCAGTATTTT.

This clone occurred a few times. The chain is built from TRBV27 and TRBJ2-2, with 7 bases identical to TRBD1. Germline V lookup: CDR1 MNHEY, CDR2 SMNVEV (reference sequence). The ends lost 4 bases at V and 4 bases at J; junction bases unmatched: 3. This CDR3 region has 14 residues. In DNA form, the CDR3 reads TGTGCCAGCAGTTCGGGACAGTCCACCGGGGAGCTGTTTTTT. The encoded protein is CASSSGQSTGELFF.

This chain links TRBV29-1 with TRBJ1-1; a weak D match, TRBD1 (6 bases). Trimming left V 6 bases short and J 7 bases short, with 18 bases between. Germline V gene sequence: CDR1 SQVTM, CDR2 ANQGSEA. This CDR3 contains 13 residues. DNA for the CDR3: TGCAGCGTCCGACAAGGTGGGGGCATTGAAGCTTTCTTT. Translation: CSVRQGGGIEAFF.

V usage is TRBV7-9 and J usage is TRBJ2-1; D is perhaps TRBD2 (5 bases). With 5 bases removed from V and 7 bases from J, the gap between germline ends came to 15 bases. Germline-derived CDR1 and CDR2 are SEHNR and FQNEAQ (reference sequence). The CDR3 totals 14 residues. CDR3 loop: CASSPPPSGNEQFF. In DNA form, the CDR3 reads TGTGCCAGCAGCCCCCCCCCATCGGGAAATGAGCAGTTCTTC.

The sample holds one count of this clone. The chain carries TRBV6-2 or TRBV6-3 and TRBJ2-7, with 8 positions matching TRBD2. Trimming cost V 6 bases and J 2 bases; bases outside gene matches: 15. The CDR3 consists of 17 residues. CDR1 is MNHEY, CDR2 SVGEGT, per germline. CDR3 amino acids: CASSDKGGTRRTYEQYF. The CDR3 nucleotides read TGTGCCAGCAGCGATAAAGGGGGGACTAGGAGGACCTACGAGCAGTACTTC.

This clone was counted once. CDR3 nucleotides: TGTGCCAGTAGTAGGACAGCCCGGTTTGACTATGGCTACACCTTC. Its protein is CASSRTARFDYGYTF. This chain uses TRBV19 with TRBJ1-2; maybe TRBD1 (6 bases). The ends were cut back, 4 bases at V and 3 bases at J, with 15 bases in the middle. The CDR3 contains 15 residues. Germline assignment: CDR1 LNHDA and CDR2 SQIVND (reference sequence).

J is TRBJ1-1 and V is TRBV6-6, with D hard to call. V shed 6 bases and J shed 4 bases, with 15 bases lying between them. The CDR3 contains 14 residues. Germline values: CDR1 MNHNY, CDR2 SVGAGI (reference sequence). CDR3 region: CASSHEAVSTEAFF. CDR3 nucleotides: TGTGCCAGCAGCCACGAGGCGGTAAGCACTGAAGCTTTCTTT.

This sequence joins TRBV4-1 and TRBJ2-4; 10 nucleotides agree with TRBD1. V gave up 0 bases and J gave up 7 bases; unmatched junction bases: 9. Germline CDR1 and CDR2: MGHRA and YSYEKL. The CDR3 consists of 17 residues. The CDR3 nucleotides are TGCGCCAGCAGCCAAGATAGCGCGGGACAGGGGTGGAACATTCAGTACTTC. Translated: CASSQDSAGQGWNIQYF.

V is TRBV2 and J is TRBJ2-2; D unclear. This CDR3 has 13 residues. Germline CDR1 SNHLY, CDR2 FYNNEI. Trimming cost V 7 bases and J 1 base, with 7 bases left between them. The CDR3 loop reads CASNPQNTGELFF. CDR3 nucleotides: TGTGCCAGCAACCCACAGAACACCGGGGAGCTGTTTTTT.

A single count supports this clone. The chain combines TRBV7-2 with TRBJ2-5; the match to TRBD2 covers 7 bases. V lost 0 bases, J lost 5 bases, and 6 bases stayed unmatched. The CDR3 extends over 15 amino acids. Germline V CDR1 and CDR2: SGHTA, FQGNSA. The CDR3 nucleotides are TGTGCCAGCAGCTTAGCACCGGGGGGTCCTGAGACCCAGTACTTC. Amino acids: CASSLAPGGPETQYF.

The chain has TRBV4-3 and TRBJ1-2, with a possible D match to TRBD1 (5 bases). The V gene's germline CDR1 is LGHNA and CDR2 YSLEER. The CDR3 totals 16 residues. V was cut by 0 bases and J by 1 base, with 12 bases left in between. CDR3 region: CASSQDLPGNNYGYTF. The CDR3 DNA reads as TGCGCCAGCAGCCAAGATCTCCCAGGGAATAACTATGGCTACACCTTC.

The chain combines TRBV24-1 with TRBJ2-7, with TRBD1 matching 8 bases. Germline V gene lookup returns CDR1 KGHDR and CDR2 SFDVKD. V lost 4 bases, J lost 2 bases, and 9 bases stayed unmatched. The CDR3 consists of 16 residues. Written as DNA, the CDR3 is TGTGCCACCAGTGACCCCGGGACAGGAAACCCCTACGAGCAGTACTTC. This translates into CATSDPGTGNPYEQYF.